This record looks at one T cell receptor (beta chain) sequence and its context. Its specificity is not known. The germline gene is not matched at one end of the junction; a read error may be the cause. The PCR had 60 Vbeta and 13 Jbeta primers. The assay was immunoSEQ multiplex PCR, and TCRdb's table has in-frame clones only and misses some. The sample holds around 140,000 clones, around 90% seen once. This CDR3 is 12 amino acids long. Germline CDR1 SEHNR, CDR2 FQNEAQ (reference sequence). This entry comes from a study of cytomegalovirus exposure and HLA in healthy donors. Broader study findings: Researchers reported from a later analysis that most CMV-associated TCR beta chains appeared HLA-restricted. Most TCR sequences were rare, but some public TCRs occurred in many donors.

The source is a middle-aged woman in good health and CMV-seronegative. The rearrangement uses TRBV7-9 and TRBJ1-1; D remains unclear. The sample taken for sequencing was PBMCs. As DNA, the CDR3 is TGTTCCAGCACCCCGTCGAACACTGAAGCTTTCTTT. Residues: CSSTPSNTEAFF.